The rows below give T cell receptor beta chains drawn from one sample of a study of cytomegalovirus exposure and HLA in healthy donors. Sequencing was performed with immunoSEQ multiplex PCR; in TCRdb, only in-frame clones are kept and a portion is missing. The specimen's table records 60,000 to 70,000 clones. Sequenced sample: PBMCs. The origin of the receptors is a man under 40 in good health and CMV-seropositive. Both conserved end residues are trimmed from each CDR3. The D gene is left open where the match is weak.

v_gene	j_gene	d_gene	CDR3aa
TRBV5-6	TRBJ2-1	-	ASSLISGTNEQF
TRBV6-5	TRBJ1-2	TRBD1	ASSSGTGGNYGYT
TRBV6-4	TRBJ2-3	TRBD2	ASSASGGAADTQY
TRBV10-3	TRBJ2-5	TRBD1	AISRTGLQETQY
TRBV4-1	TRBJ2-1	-	ASSQDVSSYNEQF
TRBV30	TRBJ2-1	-	AWRGLDSSYNEQF
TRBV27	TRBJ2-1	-	ASSVRETPSSDNEQF
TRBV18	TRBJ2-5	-	ASSPPGETQY
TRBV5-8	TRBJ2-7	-	ASSLSRVKQY
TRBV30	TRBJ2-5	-	AWSGGRQETQY
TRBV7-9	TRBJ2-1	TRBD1	ASSPPGQGIYEQF
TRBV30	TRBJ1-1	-	AWSSDMDTEAF
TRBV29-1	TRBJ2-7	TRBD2	SVAREGRPYEQY
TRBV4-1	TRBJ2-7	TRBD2	ASSFIAGATYEQY
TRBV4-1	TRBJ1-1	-	ASSQDQGTSPEAF
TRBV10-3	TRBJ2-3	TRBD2	ATSGTSISTDTQY
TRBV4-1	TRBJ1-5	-	ASSQGAVGRGGQPQH
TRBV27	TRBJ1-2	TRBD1	ASRIRGLNYGYT
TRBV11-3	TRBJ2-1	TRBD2	ASSLRGGANEQF
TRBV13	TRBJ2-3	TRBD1	ASSLQGVRENTQY
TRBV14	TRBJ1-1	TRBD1	ASSPRTGHTEAF
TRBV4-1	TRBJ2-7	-	ASSQIPHLRSEQY
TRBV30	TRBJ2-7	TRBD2	AWSGLAGAYEQY
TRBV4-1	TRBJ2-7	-	ASSQDPRSSYEQY
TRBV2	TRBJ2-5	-	ASSEGLLDGETQY
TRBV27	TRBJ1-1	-	ASSLYEAKNTEAF
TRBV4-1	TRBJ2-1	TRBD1	ASSQSPEVGQGFVDEQF
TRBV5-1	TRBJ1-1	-	ASSSTTEAF
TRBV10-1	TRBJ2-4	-	ASSESTGQQY
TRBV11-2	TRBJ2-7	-	ASSYSGRESEQY
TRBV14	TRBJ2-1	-	ASSQVAGGNEQF
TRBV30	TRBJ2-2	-	AAGNRAGGTGELF
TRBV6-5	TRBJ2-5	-	ASSYSLRQETQY
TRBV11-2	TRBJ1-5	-	ASSLSADPGGQPQH
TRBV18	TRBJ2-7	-	ASSPLPTVSYEQY
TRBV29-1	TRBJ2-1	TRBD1	SVGLGATGANEQF
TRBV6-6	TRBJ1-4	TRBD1	ASRPRTGRVGQLF
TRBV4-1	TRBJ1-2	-	ASSQRDYRAYGYT
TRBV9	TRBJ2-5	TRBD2	ASALAGGPLETQY
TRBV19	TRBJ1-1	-	ASSRGPGNTEAF
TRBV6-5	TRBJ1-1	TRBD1	ASSAQGGTEAF
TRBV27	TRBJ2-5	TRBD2	ASSLGGTTVETQY
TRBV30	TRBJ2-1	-	AWTPLGGSSDNEQF
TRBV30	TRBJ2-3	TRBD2	AWSVSGRGDTQY
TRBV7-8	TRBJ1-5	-	ASSSKNQPQH
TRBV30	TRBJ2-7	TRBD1	AWTGGMGTGLNEQY
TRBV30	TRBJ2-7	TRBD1	AGSEGTGGLNEQY
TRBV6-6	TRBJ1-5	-	ASSYSDVGEDQPQH
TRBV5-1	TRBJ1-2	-	ASSGGSGGDGYT
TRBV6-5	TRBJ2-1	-	ASSYSAGRDEQF
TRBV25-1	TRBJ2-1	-	ASSEWQGTYNEQF
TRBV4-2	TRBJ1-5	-	ASSQDGQSNQPQH
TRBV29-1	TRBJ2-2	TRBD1	SVHNRGPGELF